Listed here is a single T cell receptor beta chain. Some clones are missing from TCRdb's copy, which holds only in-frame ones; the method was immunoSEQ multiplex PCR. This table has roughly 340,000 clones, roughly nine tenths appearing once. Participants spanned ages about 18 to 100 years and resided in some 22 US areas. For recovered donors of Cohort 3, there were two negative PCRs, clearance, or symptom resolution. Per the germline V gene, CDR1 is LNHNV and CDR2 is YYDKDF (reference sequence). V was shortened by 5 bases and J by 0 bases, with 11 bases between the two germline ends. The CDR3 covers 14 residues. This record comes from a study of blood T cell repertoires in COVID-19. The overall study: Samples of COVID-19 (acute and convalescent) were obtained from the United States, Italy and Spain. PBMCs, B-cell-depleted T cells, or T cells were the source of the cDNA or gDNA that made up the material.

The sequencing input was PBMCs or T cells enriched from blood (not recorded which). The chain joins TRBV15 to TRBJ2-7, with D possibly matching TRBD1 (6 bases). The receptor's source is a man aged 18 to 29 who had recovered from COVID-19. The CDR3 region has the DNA TGTGCCACCAGCCGCCGGGACATCTCCTACGAGCAGTACTTC. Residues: CATSRRDISYEQYF.